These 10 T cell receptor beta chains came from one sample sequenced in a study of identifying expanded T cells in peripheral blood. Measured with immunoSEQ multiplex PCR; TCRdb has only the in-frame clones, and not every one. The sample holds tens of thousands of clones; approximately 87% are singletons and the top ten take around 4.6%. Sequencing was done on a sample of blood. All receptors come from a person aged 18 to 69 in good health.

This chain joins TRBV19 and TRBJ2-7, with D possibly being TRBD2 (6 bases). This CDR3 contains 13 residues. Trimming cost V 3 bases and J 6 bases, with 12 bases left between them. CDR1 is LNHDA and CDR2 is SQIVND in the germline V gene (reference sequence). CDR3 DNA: TGTGCCAGTAGTATCGGGGGAACCGGCGAGCAGTACTTC. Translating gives CASSIGGTGEQYF.

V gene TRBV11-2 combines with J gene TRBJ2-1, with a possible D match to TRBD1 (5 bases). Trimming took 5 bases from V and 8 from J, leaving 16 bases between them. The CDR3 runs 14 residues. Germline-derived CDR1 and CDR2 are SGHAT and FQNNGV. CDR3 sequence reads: CASSPGSWGDEQFF. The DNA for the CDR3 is TGTGCCAGCAGCCCCGGATCCTGGGGCGATGAGCAGTTCTTC.

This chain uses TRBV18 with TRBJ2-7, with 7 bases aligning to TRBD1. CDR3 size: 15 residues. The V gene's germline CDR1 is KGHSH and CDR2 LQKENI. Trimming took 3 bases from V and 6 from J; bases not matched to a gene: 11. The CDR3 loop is CASSPRRDSPLEQYF. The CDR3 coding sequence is TGTGCCAGCTCACCTAGACGGGACAGCCCCCTCGAGCAGTACTTC.

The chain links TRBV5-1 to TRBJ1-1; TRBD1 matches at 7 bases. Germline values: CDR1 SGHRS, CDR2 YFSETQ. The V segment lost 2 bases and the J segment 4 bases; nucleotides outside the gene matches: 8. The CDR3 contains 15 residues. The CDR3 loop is CASSLGDTGVTEAFF. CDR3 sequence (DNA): TGCGCCAGCAGCTTAGGTGACACAGGGGTCACTGAAGCTTTCTTT.

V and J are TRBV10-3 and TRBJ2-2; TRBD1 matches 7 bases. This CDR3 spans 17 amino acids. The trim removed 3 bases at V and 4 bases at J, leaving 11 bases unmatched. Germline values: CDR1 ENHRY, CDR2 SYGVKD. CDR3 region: CAISDVRGLLPTGELFF. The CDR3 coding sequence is TGTGCCATCAGTGATGTGAGGGGGCTCCTGCCCACCGGGGAGCTGTTTTTT.

The DNA of the CDR3 is TGTGCCAGCAGCTTAGCGGCTCCCTCCTACAATGAGCAGTTCTTC. Protein sequence: CASSLAAPSYNEQFF. This chain joins TRBV7-2 and TRBJ2-1, with D unresolved. Germline assignment: CDR1 SGHTA and CDR2 FQGNSA. The length of the CDR3 is 15 residues. Trimming removed 0 bases from V and 0 bases from J, with 6 bases in between.

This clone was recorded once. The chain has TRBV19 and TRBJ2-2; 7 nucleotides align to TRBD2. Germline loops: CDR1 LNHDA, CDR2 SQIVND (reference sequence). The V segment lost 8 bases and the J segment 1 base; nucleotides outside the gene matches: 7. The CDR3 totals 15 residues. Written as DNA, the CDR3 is TGTGCCAGTGGATCTAGCGGATGGAACACCGGGGAGCTGTTTTTT. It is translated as CASGSSGWNTGELFF.

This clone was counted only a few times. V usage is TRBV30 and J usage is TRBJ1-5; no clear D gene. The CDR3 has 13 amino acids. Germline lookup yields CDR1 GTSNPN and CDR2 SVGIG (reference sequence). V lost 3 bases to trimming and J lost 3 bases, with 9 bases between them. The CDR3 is CAWRPKNNQPQHF. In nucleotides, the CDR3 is TGTGCCTGGAGGCCCAAGAACAATCAGCCCCAGCATTTT.

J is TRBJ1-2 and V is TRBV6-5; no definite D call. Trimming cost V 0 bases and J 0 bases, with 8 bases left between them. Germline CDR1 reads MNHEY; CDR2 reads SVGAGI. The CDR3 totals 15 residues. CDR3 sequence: CASSYSGKPNYGYTF. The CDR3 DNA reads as TGTGCCAGCAGTTACTCGGGCAAGCCTAACTATGGCTACACCTTC.

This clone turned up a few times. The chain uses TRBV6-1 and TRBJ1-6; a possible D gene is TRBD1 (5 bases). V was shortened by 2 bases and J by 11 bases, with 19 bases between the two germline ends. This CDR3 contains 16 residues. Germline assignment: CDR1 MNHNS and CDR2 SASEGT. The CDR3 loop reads CASSESGQWYLAPLHF. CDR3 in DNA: TGTGCCAGCAGTGAATCGGGGCAGTGGTACCTCGCACCCCTCCACTTT.